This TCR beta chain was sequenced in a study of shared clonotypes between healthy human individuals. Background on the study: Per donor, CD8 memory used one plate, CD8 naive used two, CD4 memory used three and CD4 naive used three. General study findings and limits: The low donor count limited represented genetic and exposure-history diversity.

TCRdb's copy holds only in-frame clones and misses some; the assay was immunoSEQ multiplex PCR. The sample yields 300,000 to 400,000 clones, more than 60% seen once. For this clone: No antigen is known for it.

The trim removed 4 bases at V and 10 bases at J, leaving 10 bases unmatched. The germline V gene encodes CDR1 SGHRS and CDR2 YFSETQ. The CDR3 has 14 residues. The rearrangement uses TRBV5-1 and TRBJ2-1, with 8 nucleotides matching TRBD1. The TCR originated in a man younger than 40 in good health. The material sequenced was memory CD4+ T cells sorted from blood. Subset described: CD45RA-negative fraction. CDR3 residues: CASSAQGAYEEQFF. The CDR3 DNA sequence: TGCGCCAGCAGCGCCCAGGGGGCGTATGAGGAGCAGTTCTTC. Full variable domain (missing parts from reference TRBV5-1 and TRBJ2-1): KAGVTQTPRYLIKTRGQQVTLSCSPISGHRSVSWYQQTPGQGLQFLFEYFSETQRNKGNFPGRFSGRQFSNSRSEMNVSTLELGDSALYLCASSAQGAYEEQFFGPGTRLTVL.